This TCR beta chain is drawn from a study of shared clonotypes between healthy human individuals (TCRdb year 2020). A note on the overall study: The cohort comprised a couple of women and a few men aged 18 to 49 years. For each donor, CD4 naive and CD4 memory were each given three plates, CD8 naive was given two plates, and CD8 memory was given one plate. Blood TCR repertoires of five healthy adults were deeply sequenced to estimate repertoire size and the extent of clonotype sharing between individuals. Different laboratories and diverse techniques were used to prepare libraries and sequence TCR repertoires, to increase sequencing depth and limit assay-specific biases. Per donor, leukapheresis produced somewhere between about 0.85 and 10 billion PBMCs.

Healthy HIV-negative adults with no recently reported acute infections or vaccinations were included as donors. All donors were Caucasian adults living in Nashville, Tennessee, USA. CD4+ T cells were enriched by magnetic negative selection, after which naive cells were positively selected on CD45RA and the negative fraction was taken as the memory subset. After blood collection by leukapheresis, PBMCs were isolated using Ficoll-Histopaque density gradient centrifugation and then cryopreserved in the vapor phase of liquid nitrogen. Analytical flow cytometry was used to check the purity and quantity of each magnetically sorted T cell population. From each sorted fraction, genomic DNA was isolated and quantified by UV absorbance on a Nanodrop 2000c. As for this clone: It has no known antigen specificity. There are no base qualities to consult, and no much larger clone falls within one base.

Study-wide conclusions, independent of this receptor: Rarefaction of sorted-subset datasets indicated incomplete sequencing despite the large sequencing depth. Naive subsets generally had larger estimated clonotype richness than memory subsets did. Pairwise subsampling led to the expectation that sequencing depth would affect the degree of clonotype sharing among donors. Sampling was restricted to blood, and TCR repertoires in tissue are likely to differ from TCR repertoires in blood. Higher generation probabilities were observed for clonotypes shared by all four sorted-subset donors than for non-shared clonotypes. Across a handful of donors, about 5% of naive CD4, approximately 3.6% of naive CD8, roughly 2.2% of memory CD4, and under 0.45% of memory CD8 clonotypes were shared. Because the study included only a small number of donors, the genetic and exposure-history diversity represented was limited.

Using the deep immunoSEQ assay, multiplex PCR amplified TCR CDR3 regions from genomic DNA. Genomic DNA extracted from each cell subset was distributed evenly over all wells of several immunoSEQ 96-well plates, and each plate served as one replicate. For sorted subsets, each replicate PCR was loaded with about 0.2 ug genomic DNA, equivalent to roughly 30,000 T cell genomes. Purified libraries were measured with a Qubit 3.0 fluorometer, size-checked on a Bioanalyzer 2100, and measured again with the KAPA Library Quantification kit. Each immunoSEQ 96-well plate was sequenced on its own single-read 150-cycle Illumina NextSeq 550 flow cell. Concerning the study's data processing: The immunoSEQ output contained only junctional sequences without quality scores, so filtering could not match that applied to full-length reads. Sequences were annotated with PyIR, a Python wrapper for IgBLAST v1.9, using IMGT germline references to assign V/J genes and CDR3. Reads with weak V/J assignments (E-value above 1e-6), missing CDR3, stop codons, out-of-frame junctions, or ambiguous translated residues were removed. V3J clonotypes were defined as sequences sharing the same inferred V gene, J gene, and CDR3 amino acid sequence. Percentage overlap between repertoires was computed as shared unique clonotypes divided by the size of the smaller repertoire. Three approaches were used to assess repertoire richness: RTK rarefaction, the Chao1 estimator, and Recon v2.1 estimates of unobserved clonotypes. Generation probabilities for all TCRbeta clonotypes obtained by the gDNA method from four donors were computed using OLGA. The table comes from immuneACCESS by way of TCRdb, which keeps in-frame sequences with V and J called. Part of the clones is missing from these tables; in studies checked, under half for an unresolved V gene and the rest for unknown reasons. The V and J calls and clone size are taken from that table; D and trimming were inferred from the DNA. Within this sample are approximately 2,300,000 clones, with approximately 90% of them counted one time only. The ten largest clones represent roughly 0.34% of the sample.

The sample comprised naive CD4+ T cells from PBMCs. The cell subset or site label on this specimen signifies: CD45RA+ positively selected. This receptor was taken from a man aged 18-30 years in good health. Some clones in this sample may be carry-over from other donors' samples.

The CDR3 loop reads CASSPTPVTSGSFSLPYEQYF. DNA sequence: TGTGCCAGCAGCCCAACCCCCGTGACTAGCGGGAGTTTTAGCCTACCTTACGAGCAGTACTTC. The receptor chain draws on TRBV7-7 and TRBJ2-7; 12 junctional bases match TRBD2. Inclusive of the bounding cysteine and phenylalanine, the CDR3 is 21 residues long. The sequence is cut down to CDR3 DNA, 63 bases in frame from base 1. For CDR1 and CDR2, the germline V gene (reference sequence) lists SSHAT and FNYEAQ. Unmatched junction bases come to 24, with V trimmed by 5 bases and J by 4 bases.